This T cell receptor beta chain was identified in a study of response to subunit inactivated influenza vaccine. General observations from the study: A suggestion made by the authors is that each seasonal influenza vaccination recruits few new T cells.

TCRdb analysed the RT-PCR reads with MiXCR anew, one entry per CDR3 protein. The sample holds 530,000 or so distinct CDR3 sequences; 14% are singletons and the top ten take roughly 11%. In regard to this clonotype: Its antigen remains unidentified.

The material was PBMCs from blood, obtained roughly 12 days after vaccination. This receptor was identified in a man aged 45-60 years who received an inactivated influenza vaccine.

Here the CDR3 reads CASSTGGPKIDTQYF. Written as DNA, the CDR3 is TGCGCCAGCAGCACCGGGGGGCCTAAGATAGATACGCAGTATTTT. The rearrangement joins TRBV5-1 to TRBJ2-3, with D tentatively TRBD2 (7 bases). The CDR3 extends over 15 amino acids. From germline, CDR1 is SGHRS and CDR2 YFSETQ. Trimming removed 4 bases from V and 5 bases from J, with 17 bases in between.